This T cell receptor beta chain was obtained from a study of T cell changes during pregnancy in multiple sclerosis. Using immunoSEQ multiplex PCR, the repertoire was profiled, and TCRdb retains in-frame clones only, with some absent. Found here are about 38,000 clones, roughly 89% of them singletons; the top ten hold roughly 6.1%. The junction had 10 bases not matched to a gene; V was cut back by 3 bases and J by 4 bases. This CDR3 contains 16 residues. Germline CDR1 is SGHKS and CDR2 is YYEKEE (reference sequence). The receptor was isolated from a female donor with multiple sclerosis, enrolled in a pregnancy study. This specimen consisted of CD8+ T cells from peripheral blood mononuclear cells, obtained in the second trimester of pregnancy. The V and J genes are TRBV5-5 and TRBJ1-2, with TRBD1 matching over 9 bases. The CDR3 DNA reads as TGTGCCAGCAGCTACTCCGGGGACAGGGCAGTCTATGGCTACACCTTC. Encoded protein: CASSYSGDRAVYGYTF.